This TCR beta chain comes out of a study of lymphopenia after photon versus proton radiotherapy. Study-level points and caveats: Larger post-nadir TCR diversity loss correlated inversely with survival in deceased patients. Post-nadir diversity loss with photons came from oligoclonal expansion, particularly CD8+ Temra cells.

The germline CDR1 and CDR2 sequences are SGHKS and YYEKEE (reference sequence). V was cut by 4 bases and J by 0 bases, with 13 bases left in between. CDR3 size: 15 residues. About this clone itself: Its antigen remains unidentified.

The data were produced by immunoSEQ multiplex PCR, yet TCRdb's version contains in-frame clones alone and is incomplete. The sample lists around 25,000 clones, over 65% occurring once. The sample consisted of peripheral blood, taken from a patient treated with photon-based radiotherapy. The chain employs TRBV5-5 and TRBJ1-1; TRBD1 might be the D (5 bases). This TCR came from a man between 40 and 49 years old with gastric cancer. In nucleotides, the CDR3 is TGTGCCAGCAGCCCGGGGGTTAATGTGAACACTGAAGCTTTCTTT. Its translation: CASSPGVNVNTEAFF.